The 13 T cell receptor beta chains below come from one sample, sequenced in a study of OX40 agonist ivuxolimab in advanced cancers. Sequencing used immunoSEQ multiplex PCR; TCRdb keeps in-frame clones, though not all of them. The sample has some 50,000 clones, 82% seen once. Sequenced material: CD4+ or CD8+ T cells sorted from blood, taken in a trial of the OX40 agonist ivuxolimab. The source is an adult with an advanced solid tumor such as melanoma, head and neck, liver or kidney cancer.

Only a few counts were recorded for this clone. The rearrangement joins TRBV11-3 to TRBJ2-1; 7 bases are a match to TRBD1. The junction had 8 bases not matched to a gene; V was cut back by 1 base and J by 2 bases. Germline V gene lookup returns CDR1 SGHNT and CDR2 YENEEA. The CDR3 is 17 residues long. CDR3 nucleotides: TGTGCCAGCAGCTTAGGGGTAGGGACAGCCACCTACAATGAGCAGTTCTTC. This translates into CASSLGVGTATYNEQFF.

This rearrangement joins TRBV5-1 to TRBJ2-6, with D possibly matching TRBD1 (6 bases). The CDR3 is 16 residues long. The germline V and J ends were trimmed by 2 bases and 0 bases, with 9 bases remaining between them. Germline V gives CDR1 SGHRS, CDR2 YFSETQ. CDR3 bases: TGCGCCAGCAGCTTAGGACAGAGCTCTGGGGCCAACGTCCTGACTTTC. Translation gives CASSLGQSSGANVLTF. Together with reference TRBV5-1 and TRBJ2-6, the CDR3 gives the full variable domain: KAGVTQTPRYLIKTRGQQVTLSCSPISGHRSVSWYQQTPGQGLQFLFEYFSETQRNKGNFPGRFSGRQFSNSRSEMNVSTLELGDSALYLCASSLGQSSGANVLTFGAGSRLTVL.

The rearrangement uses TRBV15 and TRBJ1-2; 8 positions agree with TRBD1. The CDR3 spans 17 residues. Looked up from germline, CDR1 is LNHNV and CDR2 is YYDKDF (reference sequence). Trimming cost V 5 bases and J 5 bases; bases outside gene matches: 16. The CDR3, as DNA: TGTGCCACCAGCCCTCCAAGAAACAGGGGGACTGGGTATGGCTACACCTTC. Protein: CATSPPRNRGTGYGYTF.

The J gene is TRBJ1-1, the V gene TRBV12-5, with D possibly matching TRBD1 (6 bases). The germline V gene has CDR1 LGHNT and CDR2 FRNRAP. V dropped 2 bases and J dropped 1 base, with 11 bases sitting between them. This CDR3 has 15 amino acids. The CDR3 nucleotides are TGTGCTAGTGGTTTGACCCAACAGGGGAACACTGAAGCTTTCTTT. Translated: CASGLTQQGNTEAFF.

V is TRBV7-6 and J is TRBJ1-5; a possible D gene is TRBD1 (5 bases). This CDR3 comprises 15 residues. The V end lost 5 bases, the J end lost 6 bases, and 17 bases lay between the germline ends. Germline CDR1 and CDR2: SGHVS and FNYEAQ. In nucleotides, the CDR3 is TGTGCCAGCAGCCCCGGGACGGGTTGGAGTCAGCCCCAGCATTTT. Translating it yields CASSPGTGWSQPQHF.

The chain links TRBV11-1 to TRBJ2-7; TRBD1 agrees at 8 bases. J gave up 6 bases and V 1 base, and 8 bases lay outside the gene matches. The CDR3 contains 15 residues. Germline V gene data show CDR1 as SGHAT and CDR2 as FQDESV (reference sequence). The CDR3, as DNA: TGTGCCAGCAGCTTAGGGACAGGGCCGACCTTCGAGCAGTACTTC. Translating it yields CASSLGTGPTFEQYF.

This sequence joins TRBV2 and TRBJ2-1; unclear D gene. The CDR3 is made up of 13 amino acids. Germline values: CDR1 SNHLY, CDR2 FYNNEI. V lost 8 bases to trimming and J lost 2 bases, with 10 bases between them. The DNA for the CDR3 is TGTGCCAGCGGGCCAAATGCCTACAATGAGCAGTTCTTC. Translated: CASGPNAYNEQFF.

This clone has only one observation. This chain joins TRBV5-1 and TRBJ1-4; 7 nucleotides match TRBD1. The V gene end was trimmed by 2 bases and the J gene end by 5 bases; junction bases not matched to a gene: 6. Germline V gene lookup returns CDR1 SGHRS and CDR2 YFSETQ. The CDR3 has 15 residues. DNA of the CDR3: TGCGCCAGCAGCTTAACCGGGACAGCGAATGAAAAACTGTTTTTT. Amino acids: CASSLTGTANEKLFF.

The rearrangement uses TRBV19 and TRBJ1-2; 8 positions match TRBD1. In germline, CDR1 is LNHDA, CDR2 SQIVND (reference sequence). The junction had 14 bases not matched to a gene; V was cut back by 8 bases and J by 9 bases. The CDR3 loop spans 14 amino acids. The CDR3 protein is CASRPGGSLGRYTF. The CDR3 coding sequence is TGTGCCAGTCGCCCAGGGGGCAGCTTGGGTCGCTACACCTTC. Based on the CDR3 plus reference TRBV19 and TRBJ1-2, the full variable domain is DGGITQSPKYLFRKEGQNVTLSCEQNLNHDAMYWYRQDPGQGLRLIYYSQIVNDFQKGDIAEGYSVSREKKESFPLTVTSAQKNPTAFYLCASRPGGSLGRYTFGSGTRLTVV.

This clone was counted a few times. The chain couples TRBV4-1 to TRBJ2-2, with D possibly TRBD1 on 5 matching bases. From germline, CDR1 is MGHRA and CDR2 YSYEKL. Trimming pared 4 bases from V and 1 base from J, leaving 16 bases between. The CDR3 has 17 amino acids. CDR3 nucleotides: TGCGCCAGCAGCCCTAACCCAGCAGGGATGAACACCGGGGAGCTGTTTTTT. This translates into CASSPNPAGMNTGELFF.

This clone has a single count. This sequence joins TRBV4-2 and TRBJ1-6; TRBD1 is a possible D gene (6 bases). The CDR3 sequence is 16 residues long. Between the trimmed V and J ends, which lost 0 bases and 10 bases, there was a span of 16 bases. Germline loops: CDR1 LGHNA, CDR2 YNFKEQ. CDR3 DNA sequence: TGTGCCAGCAGCCAAGACTGGGGCAGGGGAGGCTCACCCCTCCACTTT. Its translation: CASSQDWGRGGSPLHF.

CDR3 DNA: TGTGCCAGCAGCTTGAGTCGGGCGAACACTGAAGCTTTCTTT. This codes for CASSLSRANTEAFF. V and J are TRBV7-2 and TRBJ1-1, with D unresolved. The length of the CDR3 is 14 residues. CDR1 SGHTA and CDR2 FQGNSA come from the germline V gene. V shed 3 bases and J shed 1 base, with 9 bases lying between them.

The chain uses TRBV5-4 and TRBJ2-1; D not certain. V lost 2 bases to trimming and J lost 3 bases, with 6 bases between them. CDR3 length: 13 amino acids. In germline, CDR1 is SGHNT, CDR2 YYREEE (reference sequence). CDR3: CASSFSNYNEQFF. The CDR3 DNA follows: TGTGCCAGCAGCTTTTCCAACTACAATGAGCAGTTCTTC. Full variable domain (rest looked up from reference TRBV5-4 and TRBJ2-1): ETGVTQSPTHLIKTRGQQVTLRCSSQSGHNTVSWYQQALGQGPQFIFQYYREEENGRGNFPPRFSGLQFPNYSSELNVNALELDDSALYLCASSFSNYNEQFFGPGTRLTVL.